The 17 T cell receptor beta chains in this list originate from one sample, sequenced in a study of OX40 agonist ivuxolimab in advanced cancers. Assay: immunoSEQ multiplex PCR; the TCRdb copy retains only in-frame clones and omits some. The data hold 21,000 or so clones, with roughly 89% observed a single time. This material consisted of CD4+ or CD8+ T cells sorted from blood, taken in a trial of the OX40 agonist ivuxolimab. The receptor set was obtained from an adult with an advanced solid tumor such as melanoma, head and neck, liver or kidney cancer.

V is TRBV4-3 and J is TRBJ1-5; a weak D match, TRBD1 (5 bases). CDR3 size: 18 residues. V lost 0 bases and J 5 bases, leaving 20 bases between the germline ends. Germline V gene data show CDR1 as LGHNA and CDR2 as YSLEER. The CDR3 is CASSQDPLTETEDQPQHF. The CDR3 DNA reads TGCGCCAGCAGCCAAGACCCCTTGACAGAGACCGAGGATCAGCCCCAGCATTTT.

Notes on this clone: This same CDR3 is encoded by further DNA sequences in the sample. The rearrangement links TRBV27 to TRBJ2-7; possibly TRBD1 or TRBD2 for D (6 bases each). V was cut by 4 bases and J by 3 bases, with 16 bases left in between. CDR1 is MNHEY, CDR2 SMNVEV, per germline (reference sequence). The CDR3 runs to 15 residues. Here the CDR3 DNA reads TGTGCCAGCAGTTCGTCCGTCAGGGGACTCTACGAGCAGTACTTC. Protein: CASSSSVRGLYEQYF.

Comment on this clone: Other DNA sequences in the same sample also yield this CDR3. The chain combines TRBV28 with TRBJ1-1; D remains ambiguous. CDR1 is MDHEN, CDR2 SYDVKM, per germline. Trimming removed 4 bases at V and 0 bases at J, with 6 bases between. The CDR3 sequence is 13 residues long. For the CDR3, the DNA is TGTGCCAGCAGTTCAGTGATGAACACTGAAGCTTTCTTT. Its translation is CASSSVMNTEAFF.

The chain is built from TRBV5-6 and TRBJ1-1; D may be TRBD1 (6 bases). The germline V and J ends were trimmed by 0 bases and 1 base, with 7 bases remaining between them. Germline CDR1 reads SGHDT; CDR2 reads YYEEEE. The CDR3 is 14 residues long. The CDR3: CASSLAGENTEAFF. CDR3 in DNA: TGTGCCAGCAGCTTGGCAGGGGAGAACACTGAAGCTTTCTTT.

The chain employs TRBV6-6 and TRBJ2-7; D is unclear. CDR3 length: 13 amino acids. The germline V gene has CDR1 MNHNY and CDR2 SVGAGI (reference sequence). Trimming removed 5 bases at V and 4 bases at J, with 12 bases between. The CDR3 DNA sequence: TGTGCCAGCAGTCCCGCCACAGTGTACGAGCAGTACTTC. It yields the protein CASSPATVYEQYF.

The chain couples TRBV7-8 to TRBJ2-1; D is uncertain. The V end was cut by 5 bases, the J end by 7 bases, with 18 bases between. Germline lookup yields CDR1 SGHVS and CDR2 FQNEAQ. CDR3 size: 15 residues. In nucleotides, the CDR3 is TGTGCCAGCAGCCGACGGGTCCAAACCAGTAATGAGCAGTTCTTC. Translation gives CASSRRVQTSNEQFF.

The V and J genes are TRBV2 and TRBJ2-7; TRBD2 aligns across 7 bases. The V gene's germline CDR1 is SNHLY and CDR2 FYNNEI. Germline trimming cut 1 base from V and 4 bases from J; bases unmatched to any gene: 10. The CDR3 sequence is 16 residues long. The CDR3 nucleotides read TGTGCCAGCAGTGAAGACCGGACTAGTGGGGGTTACGAGCAGTACTTC. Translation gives CASSEDRTSGGYEQYF.

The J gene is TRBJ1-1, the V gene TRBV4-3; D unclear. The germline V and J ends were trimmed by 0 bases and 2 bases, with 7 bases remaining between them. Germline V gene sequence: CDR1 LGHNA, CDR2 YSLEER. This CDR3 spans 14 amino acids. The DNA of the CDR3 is TGCGCCAGCAGCCAAGAGGATGGAAACACTGAAGCTTTCTTT. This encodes CASSQEDGNTEAFF.

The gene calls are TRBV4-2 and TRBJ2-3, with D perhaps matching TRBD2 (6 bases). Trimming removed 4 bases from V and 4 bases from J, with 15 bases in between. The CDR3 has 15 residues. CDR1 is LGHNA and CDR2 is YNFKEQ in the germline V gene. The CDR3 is CASSPSGVPSDTQYF. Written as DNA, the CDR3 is TGTGCCAGCAGCCCGTCGGGGGTGCCGTCAGATACGCAGTATTTT.

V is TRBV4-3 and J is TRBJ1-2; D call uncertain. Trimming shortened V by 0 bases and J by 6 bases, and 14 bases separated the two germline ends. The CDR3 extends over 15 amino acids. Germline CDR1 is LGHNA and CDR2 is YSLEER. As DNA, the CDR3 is TGCGCCAGCAGCCAAGATGCAGACGAGAAAAATGGCTACACCTTC. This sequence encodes CASSQDADEKNGYTF.

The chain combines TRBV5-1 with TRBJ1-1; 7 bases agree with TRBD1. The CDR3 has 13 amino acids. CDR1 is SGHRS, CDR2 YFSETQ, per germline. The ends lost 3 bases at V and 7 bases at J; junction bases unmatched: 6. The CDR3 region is CASSYGTELEAFF. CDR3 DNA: TGCGCCAGCAGCTACGGGACAGAGCTTGAAGCTTTCTTT.

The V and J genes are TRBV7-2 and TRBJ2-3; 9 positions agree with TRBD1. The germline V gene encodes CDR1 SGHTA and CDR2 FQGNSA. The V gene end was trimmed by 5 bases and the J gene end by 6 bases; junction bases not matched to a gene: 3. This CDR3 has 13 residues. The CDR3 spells CASSRTGADTQYF. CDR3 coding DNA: TGTGCCAGCAGCCGGACAGGGGCCGATACGCAGTATTTT. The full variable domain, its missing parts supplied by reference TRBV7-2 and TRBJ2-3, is GAGVSQSPSNKVTEKGKDVELRCDPISGHTALYWYRQSLGQGLEFLIYFQGNSAPDKSGLPSDRFSAERTGGSVSTLTIQRTQQEDSAVYLCASSRTGADTQYFGPGTRLTVL.

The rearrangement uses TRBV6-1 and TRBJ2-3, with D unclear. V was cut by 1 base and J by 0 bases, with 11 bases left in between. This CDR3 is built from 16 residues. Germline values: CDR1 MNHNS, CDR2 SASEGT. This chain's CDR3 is CASSEVVRASTDTQYF. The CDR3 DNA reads TGTGCCAGCAGTGAAGTTGTCCGTGCAAGCACAGATACGCAGTATTTT.

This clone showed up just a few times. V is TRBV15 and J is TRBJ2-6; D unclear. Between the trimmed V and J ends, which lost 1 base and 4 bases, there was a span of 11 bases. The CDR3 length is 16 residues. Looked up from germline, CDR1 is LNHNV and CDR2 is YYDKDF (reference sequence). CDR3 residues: CATSRAWGSGANVLTF. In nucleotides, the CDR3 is TGTGCCACCAGCAGAGCTTGGGGAAGCGGGGCCAACGTCCTGACTTTC.

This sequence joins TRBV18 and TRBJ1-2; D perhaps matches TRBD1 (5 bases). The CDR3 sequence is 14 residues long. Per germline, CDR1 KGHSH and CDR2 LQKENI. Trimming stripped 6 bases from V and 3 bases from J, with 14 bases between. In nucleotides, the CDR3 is TGTGCCAGCTCCCCGGGGGGAGGAGACTATGGCTACACCTTC. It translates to CASSPGGGDYGYTF.

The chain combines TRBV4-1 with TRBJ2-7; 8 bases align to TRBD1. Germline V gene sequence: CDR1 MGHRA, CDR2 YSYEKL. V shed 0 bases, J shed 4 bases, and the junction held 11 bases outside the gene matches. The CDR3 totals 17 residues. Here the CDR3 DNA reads TGCGCCAGCAGCCAAGATGGGGAGAGGACAGGGTTTTACGAGCAGTACTTC. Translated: CASSQDGERTGFYEQYF.

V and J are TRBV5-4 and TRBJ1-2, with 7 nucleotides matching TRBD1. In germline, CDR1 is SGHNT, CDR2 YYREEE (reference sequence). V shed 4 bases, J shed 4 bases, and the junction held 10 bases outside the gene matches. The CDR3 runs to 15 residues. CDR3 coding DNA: TGTGCCAGCAGCGATGGGACAGCGCTGCCCTATGGCTACACCTTC. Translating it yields CASSDGTALPYGYTF.